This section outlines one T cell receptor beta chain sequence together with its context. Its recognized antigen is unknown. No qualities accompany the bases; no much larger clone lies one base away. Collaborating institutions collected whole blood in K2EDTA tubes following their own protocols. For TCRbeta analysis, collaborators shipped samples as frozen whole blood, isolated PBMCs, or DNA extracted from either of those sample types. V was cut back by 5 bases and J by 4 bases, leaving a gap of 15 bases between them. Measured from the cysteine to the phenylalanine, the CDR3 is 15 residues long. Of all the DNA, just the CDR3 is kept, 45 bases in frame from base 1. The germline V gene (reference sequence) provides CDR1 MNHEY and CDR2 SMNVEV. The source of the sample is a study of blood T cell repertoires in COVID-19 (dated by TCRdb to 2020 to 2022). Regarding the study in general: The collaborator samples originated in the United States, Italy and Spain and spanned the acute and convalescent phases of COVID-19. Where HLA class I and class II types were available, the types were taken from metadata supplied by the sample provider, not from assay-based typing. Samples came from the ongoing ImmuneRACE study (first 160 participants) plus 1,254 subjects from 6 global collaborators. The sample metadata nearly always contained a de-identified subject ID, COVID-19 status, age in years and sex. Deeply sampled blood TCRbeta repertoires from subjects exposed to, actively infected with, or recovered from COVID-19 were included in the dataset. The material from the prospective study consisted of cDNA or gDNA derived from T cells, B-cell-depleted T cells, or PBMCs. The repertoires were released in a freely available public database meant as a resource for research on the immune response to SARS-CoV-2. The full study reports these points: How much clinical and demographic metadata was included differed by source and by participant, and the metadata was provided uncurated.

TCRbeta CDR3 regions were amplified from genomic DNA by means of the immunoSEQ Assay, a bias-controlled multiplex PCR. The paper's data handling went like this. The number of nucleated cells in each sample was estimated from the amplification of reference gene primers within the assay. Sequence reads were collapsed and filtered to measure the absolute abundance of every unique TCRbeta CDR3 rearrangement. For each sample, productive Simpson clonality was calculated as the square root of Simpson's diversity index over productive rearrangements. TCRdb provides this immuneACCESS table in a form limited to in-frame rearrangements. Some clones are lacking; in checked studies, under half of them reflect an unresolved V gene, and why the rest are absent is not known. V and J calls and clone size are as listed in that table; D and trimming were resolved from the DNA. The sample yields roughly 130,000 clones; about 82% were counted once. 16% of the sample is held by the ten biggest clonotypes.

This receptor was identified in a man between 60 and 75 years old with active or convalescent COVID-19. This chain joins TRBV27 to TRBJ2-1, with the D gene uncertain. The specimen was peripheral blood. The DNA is TGTGCCAGCAGTCCCAGTACTATGCGTTACAATGAGCAGTTCTTC. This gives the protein CASSPSTMRYNEQFF.